A single sample is the source of the 21 T cell receptor beta chains below, sequenced in a study of blood T cell repertoires in COVID-19. Profiling relied on immunoSEQ multiplex PCR, and the TCRdb table lists in-frame clones only, not all of them. The repertoire consists of 130,000 to 150,000 clones, with 84% occurring once and the leading ten covering about 40%. The sequenced sample consisted of peripheral blood. All receptors come from a human donor in a cohort sampled during active COVID-19.

The chain uses TRBV7-2 and TRBJ2-7; D ambiguous. The CDR3 extends over 12 amino acids. CDR1 is SGHTA, CDR2 FQGNSA, per germline. V was shortened by 2 bases and J by 4 bases, with 6 bases between the two germline ends. The chain's CDR3 is CASSLPGYEQYF. The CDR3 DNA follows: TGTGCCAGCAGCTTACCCGGTTACGAGCAGTACTTC.

This chain links TRBV19 with TRBJ1-3, with D possibly TRBD1 on 6 matching bases. The CDR3 length is 15 residues. Trimming shortened V by 6 bases and J by 0 bases, and 12 bases separated the two germline ends. Germline loops: CDR1 LNHDA, CDR2 SQIVND (reference sequence). In DNA form, the CDR3 reads TGTGCCAGTAGCCCTATGACAGGCTCTGGAAACACCATATATTTT. This sequence encodes CASSPMTGSGNTIYF.

The chain has TRBV5-6 and TRBJ2-7; D perhaps matches TRBD1 (5 bases). V lost 7 bases and J 5 bases, leaving 16 bases between the germline ends. CDR1 is SGHDT, CDR2 YYEEEE, per germline. The CDR3 sequence is 13 residues long. The DNA of the CDR3 is TGTGCCAGCCACCGGACAACCTATGACGAGCAGTACTTC. Its translation is CASHRTTYDEQYF.

This clone came up a few times. The rearrangement joins TRBV5-1 to TRBJ2-3; TRBD2 agrees at 9 bases. Germline V gives CDR1 SGHRS, CDR2 YFSETQ. After removal of 0 bases from V and 4 bases from J, the junction contained 9 bases not matched to a gene. The CDR3 is 17 amino acids. The CDR3 protein is CASSLAYRGGGADTQYF. CDR3 nucleotide sequence: TGCGCCAGCAGCTTGGCCTATCGCGGCGGGGGGGCAGATACGCAGTATTTT.

This clone has just one count. This chain joins TRBV7-8 and TRBJ2-2, with D unresolved. This CDR3 comprises 13 residues. Germline V gives CDR1 SGHVS, CDR2 FQNEAQ. V was cut by 4 bases and J by 6 bases, with 9 bases left in between. CDR3 sequence reads: CASSSQLAGELFF. CDR3 in DNA: TGTGCCAGCAGCTCCCAGCTAGCCGGGGAGCTGTTTTTT.

The CDR3 loop reads CASNLRGQGDYGYTF. DNA of the CDR3: TGTGCCAGCAATCTCCGGGGGCAGGGGGACTATGGCTACACCTTC. The V gene is TRBV5-4, the J gene TRBJ1-2; 7 bases line up with TRBD1. This CDR3 region has 15 residues. Germline V gene sequence: CDR1 SGHNT, CDR2 YYREEE (reference sequence). With 6 bases clipped from V and 3 bases from J, the junction kept 11 bases outside the gene matches. Full variable domain (missing parts from reference TRBV5-4 and TRBJ1-2): ETGVTQSPTHLIKTRGQQVTLRCSSQSGHNTVSWYQQALGQGPQFIFQYYREEENGRGNFPPRFSGLQFPNYSSELNVNALELDDSALYLCASNLRGQGDYGYTFGSGTRLTVV.

The chain carries TRBV5-4 and TRBJ1-1, with TRBD1 identical over 9 bases. V lost 0 bases to trimming and J lost 5 bases; unmatched junction nucleotides: 2. The CDR3 has 14 amino acids. The V gene's germline CDR1 is SGHNT and CDR2 YYREEE (reference sequence). The CDR3 region has the DNA TGTGCCAGCAGCTTGGCAGGGACAGGGACTGAAGCTTTCTTT. This gives the protein CASSLAGTGTEAFF.

Of note for this clone: This specimen includes other DNA sequences encoding the same CDR3. This sequence joins TRBV18 and TRBJ1-2; maybe TRBD1 (5 bases). CDR1 KGHSH and CDR2 LQKENI come from the germline V gene. Trimming removed 3 bases from V and 6 bases from J, with 11 bases in between. The length of the CDR3 is 13 residues. Here the CDR3 reads CASSPGQGHGYTF. As DNA, the CDR3 is TGTGCCAGCTCACCGGGGCAGGGTCATGGCTACACCTTC.

The V gene is TRBV7-9, the J gene TRBJ1-2; the D is unclear. V lost 0 bases and J lost 7, with 9 bases in between. The CDR3 is 13 residues long. In germline, CDR1 is SEHNR, CDR2 FQNEAQ (reference sequence). In DNA form, the CDR3 reads TGTGCCAGCAGCTTAGCTGGAGGTAGTGGCTACACCTTC. Amino acid sequence: CASSLAGGSGYTF.

The chain joins TRBV7-9 to TRBJ1-2; 10 bases match TRBD1. The CDR3 consists of 13 residues. V shed 7 bases, J shed 4 bases, and the junction held 3 bases outside the gene matches. CDR1 and CDR2 from the germline V gene are SEHNR and FQNEAQ (reference sequence). Here the CDR3 reads CASTRTGGYGYTF. In DNA, the CDR3 is TGTGCCAGCACTAGGACAGGGGGCTATGGCTACACCTTC.

The gene calls are TRBV5-4 and TRBJ2-5; D might be TRBD2 (6 bases). The CDR3 has 15 amino acids. V lost 3 bases and J lost 1, with 13 bases in between. Germline assignment: CDR1 SGHNT and CDR2 YYREEE (reference sequence). The CDR3: CASSSPRDSQETQYF. Written as DNA, the CDR3 is TGTGCCAGCAGCTCGCCAAGGGACTCCCAAGAGACCCAGTACTTC. Filled out from reference TRBV5-4 and TRBJ2-5, the complete variable domain reads ETGVTQSPTHLIKTRGQQVTLRCSSQSGHNTVSWYQQALGQGPQFIFQYYREEENGRGNFPPRFSGLQFPNYSSELNVNALELDDSALYLCASSSPRDSQETQYFGPGTRLLVL.

The chain is built from TRBV28 and TRBJ2-7; 8 nucleotides agree with TRBD1. The germline V gene has CDR1 MDHEN and CDR2 SYDVKM. Germline trimming cut 6 bases from V and 0 bases from J; bases unmatched to any gene: 7. The CDR3 has 15 residues. The CDR3 reads CASRPTGAVSYEQYF. The CDR3 bases are TGTGCCAGCAGGCCGACAGGGGCTGTCTCCTACGAGCAGTACTTC.

J is TRBJ1-1 and V is TRBV7-3, with TRBD1 identical over 9 bases. The CDR3 spans 16 residues. The germline gives CDR1 SGHTA, CDR2 FQGTGA. With V trimmed by 4 bases and J by 3 bases, 9 bases remained unmatched. The CDR3 is CASSSGTGRIYTEAFF. CDR3 DNA: TGTGCCAGCAGCTCAGGGACAGGGCGTATTTACACTGAAGCTTTCTTT.

This rearrangement joins TRBV3-1 (or the pseudogene TRBV3-2) to TRBJ1-1; TRBD1 matches at 8 bases. Germline V gives CDR1 LGHDT, CDR2 YNNKEL (reference sequence). V was clipped by 7 bases and J by 1 base; unmatched bases: 5. This CDR3 contains 14 residues. DNA for the CDR3: TGTGCCAGCAAACCCACAGGGGGGAACACTGAAGCTTTCTTT. Translated: CASKPTGGNTEAFF.

The chain has TRBV13 and TRBJ1-1, with D hard to call. The germline CDR1 and CDR2 sequences are PRHDT and FYEKMQ (reference sequence). V dropped 3 bases and J dropped 5 bases, with 10 bases sitting between them. This CDR3 has 13 residues. The CDR3: CASSLGMRTEAFF. The CDR3 region has the DNA TGTGCCAGCAGCTTGGGTATGAGGACTGAAGCTTTCTTT.

The V gene is TRBV19, the J gene TRBJ2-2; 7 nucleotides agree with TRBD2. V was pared by 4 bases and J by 1 base, with 3 bases of the junction left unmatched. CDR1 is LNHDA and CDR2 is SQIVND in the germline V gene (reference sequence). This CDR3 comprises 15 residues. CDR3 sequence (DNA): TGTGCCAGTAGTAGCGGGGGAGGGAACACCGGGGAGCTGTTTTTT. It codes for CASSSGGGNTGELFF.

This rearrangement joins TRBV2 to TRBJ1-1; D is perhaps TRBD1 (6 bases). Per germline, CDR1 SNHLY and CDR2 FYNNEI. V lost 0 bases and J 2 bases, leaving 10 bases between the germline ends. This CDR3 has 15 residues. The CDR3, as DNA: TGTGCCAGCAGTGAAGCGGGACATCTAAACACTGAAGCTTTCTTT. It codes for CASSEAGHLNTEAFF.

This clone showed up just a few times. The chain links TRBV19 to TRBJ1-2; D uncertain. There are 15 residues in the CDR3. Germline V gene lookup returns CDR1 LNHDA and CDR2 SQIVND (reference sequence). V was shortened by 2 bases and J by 2 bases, with 12 bases between the two germline ends. CDR3 residues: CASSILRGPNYGYTF. The CDR3 coding sequence is TGTGCCAGTAGTATATTAAGAGGTCCAAACTATGGCTACACCTTC.

The chain carries TRBV2 and TRBJ1-2; D not certain. CDR3 size: 14 residues. From germline, CDR1 is SNHLY and CDR2 FYNNEI. Trimming pared 4 bases from V and 3 bases from J, leaving 12 bases between. The CDR3 is CASSVTAGDYGYTF. In DNA, the CDR3 is TGTGCCAGCAGTGTAACGGCAGGCGACTATGGCTACACCTTC.

The rearrangement joins TRBV7-2 to TRBJ1-2; D perhaps matches TRBD1 (5 bases). CDR1 and CDR2 from the germline V gene are SGHTA and FQGNSA. V lost 5 bases and J lost 4, with 14 bases in between. This CDR3 comprises 14 residues. For the CDR3, the DNA is TGTGCCAGCAGCCATCGGAGACAGACCTATGGCTACACCTTC. As protein: CASSHRRQTYGYTF.

This clone has more than one count but fewer than ten. The CDR3 nucleotides read TGCGCCAGCAGCCTGGGTCAAAATTACAATGAGCAGTTCTTC. Translated: CASSLGQNYNEQFF. The rearrangement joins TRBV5-1 to TRBJ2-1; D unclear. The CDR3 length is 14 residues. V was cut by 4 bases and J by 4 bases, with 12 bases left in between. Germline assignment: CDR1 SGHRS and CDR2 YFSETQ.